The T cell receptor (beta chain) described here comes from a study of cytomegalovirus exposure and HLA in healthy donors. The J segment lost 2 bases and the V segment lost 1 base, leaving 5 bases of the junction unmatched. This CDR3 spans 16 amino acids. Germline V CDR1 and CDR2: SGHTA, FQGNSA. The PCR had 60 Vbeta and 13 Jbeta primers. Sequencing used immunoSEQ multiplex PCR; TCRdb keeps in-frame clones, though not all of them. The table lists 200,000 to 250,000 clones, about 70% of them singletons, with roughly 2% in the top ten. This receptor was obtained from a woman in her twenties or thirties in good health and CMV-seronegative. The sample was PBMCs. The V and J genes are TRBV7-2 and TRBJ2-1; TRBD2 matches at 7 bases. The chain's CDR3 is CASSLDGTTTYNEQFF. The CDR3 coding sequence is TGTGCCAGCAGCTTAGACGGGACTACCACCTACAATGAGCAGTTCTTC.